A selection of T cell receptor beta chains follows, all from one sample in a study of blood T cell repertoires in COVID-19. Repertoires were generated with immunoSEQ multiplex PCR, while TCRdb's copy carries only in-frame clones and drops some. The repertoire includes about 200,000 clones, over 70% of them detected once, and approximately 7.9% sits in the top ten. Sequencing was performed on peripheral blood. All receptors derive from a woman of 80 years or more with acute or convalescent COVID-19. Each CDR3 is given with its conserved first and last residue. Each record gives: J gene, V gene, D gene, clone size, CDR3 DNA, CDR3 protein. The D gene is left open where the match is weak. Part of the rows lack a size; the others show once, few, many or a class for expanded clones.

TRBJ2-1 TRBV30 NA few TGTGCCTGGAGGTCCAGGGTGTCCTACAATGAGCAGTTCTTC CAWRSRVSYNEQFF
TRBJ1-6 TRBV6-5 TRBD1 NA TGTGCCAGCAGTTTGGACAGGGTTAATTCACCCCTCCACTTT CASSLDRVNSPLHF
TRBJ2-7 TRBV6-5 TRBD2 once TGTGCCAGCAGCCGCGCGGGACTAGCGTACTACGAGCAGTACTTC CASSRAGLAYYEQYF
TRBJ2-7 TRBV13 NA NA TGTGCCAGCAGCAATACACAAACCTACGAGCAGTACTTC CASSNTQTYEQYF
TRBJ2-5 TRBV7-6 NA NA TGTGCCAGCAGCGCAACCGGGACACTACAAGAGACCCAGTACTTC CASSATGTLQETQYF
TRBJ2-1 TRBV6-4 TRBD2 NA TGTGCCAGCAGTGTTAGCGGGAGGGCTTCCTACAATGAGCAGTTCTTC CASSVSGRASYNEQFF
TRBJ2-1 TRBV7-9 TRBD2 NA TGTGCCAGCAGCCTACTGGCGGGAGGCTCCTACAATGAGCAGTTCTTC CASSLLAGGSYNEQFF
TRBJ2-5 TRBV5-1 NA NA TGCGCCAGCAGCTATATCCCTTTTGAGACCCAGTACTTC CASSYIPFETQYF
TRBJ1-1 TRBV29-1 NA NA TGCAGCGTAACAGTGAACACTGAAGCTTTCTTT CSVTVNTEAFF
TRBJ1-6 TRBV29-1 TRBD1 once TGCAGCGCTTGGACAGGGGCAGGTTCACCCCTCCACTTT CSAWTGAGSPLHF
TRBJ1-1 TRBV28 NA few TGTGCCAGCAGTTTGCCGGGGAACACTGAAGCTTTCTTT CASSLPGNTEAFF
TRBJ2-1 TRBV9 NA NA TGTGCCAGCAGCACCGCCTTTGGAGCTTACAATGAGCAGTTCTTC CASSTAFGAYNEQFF
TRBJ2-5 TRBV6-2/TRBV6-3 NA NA TGTGCCAGCAGTTACCAGGCAGGAGGCCAAGAGACCCAGTACTTC CASSYQAGGQETQYF
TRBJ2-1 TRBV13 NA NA TGTGCCAGCAGCAACCGGGACAAGCCCTACAATGAGCAGTTCTTC CASSNRDKPYNEQFF
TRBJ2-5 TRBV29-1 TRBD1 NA TGCAGCGTTGACAGGGGGCTTAGGGAGACCCAGTACTTC CSVDRGLRETQYF
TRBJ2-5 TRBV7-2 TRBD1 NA TGTGCCAGCAGCCGCCCGGGACAGGGAAAAGAGACCCAGTACTTC CASSRPGQGKETQYF
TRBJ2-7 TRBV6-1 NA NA TGTGCCAGCAGTGAACCGGGAAGGTACGAGCAGTACTTC CASSEPGRYEQYF
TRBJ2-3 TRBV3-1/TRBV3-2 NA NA TGTGCCAGCAGCCCCAACCCGGACAGAGGAAGGTATTTT CASSPNPDRGRYF
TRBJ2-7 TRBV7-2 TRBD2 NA TGTGCCAGCAGCTTAGATGCGGGAGGGCCCTCCGAGCAGTACTTC CASSLDAGGPSEQYF
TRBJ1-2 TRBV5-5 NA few TGTGCCAGCAGCTTGGAGGGAGCAGTGCAATATGGCTACACCTTC CASSLEGAVQYGYTF
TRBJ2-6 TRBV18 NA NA TGTGCCAGCTCACTACAATCGGGGGCTGGGGCCAACGTCCTGACTTTC CASSLQSGAGANVLTF
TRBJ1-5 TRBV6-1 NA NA TGTGCCAGCAGTGAAGCGCGTGGGGGCAGTAGCAATCAGCCCCAGCATTTT CASSEARGGSSNQPQHF
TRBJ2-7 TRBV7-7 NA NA TGTGCCAGCAGCTTAGGGGACTCGTCCGGCGAGCAGTACTTC CASSLGDSSGEQYF
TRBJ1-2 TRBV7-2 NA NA TGTGCCAGCAGCTCGAGACAGGAAGGAAGAGGCTACACCTTC CASSSRQEGRGYTF
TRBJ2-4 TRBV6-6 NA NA TGTGCCAGCAGCCCCGGACCAGCGGACCAAAGCATTCAGTACTTC CASSPGPADQSIQYF
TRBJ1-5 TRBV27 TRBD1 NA TGTGCCAGCAGTGGCGCCGGGACAGGTACTTCCAATCAGCCCCAGCATTTT CASSGAGTGTSNQPQHF
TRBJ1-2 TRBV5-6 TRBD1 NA TGTGCCAGCAGCTTGGGGGACAGGGATTCGGGCTACACCTTC CASSLGDRDSGYTF
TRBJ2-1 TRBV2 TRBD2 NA TGTGCCAGCAGTGAATGGAAGGGCAGCGGGAAATTTAATGAGCAGTTCTTC CASSEWKGSGKFNEQFF
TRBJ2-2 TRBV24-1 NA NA TGTGCCACCAGTGATCCCTTAAACACCGGGGAGCTGTTTTTT CATSDPLNTGELFF
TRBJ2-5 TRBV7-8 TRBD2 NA TGTGCCAGCAGCTTACCGGGGGGGCTAGAGACCCAGTACTTC CASSLPGGLETQYF
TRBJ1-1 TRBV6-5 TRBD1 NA TGTGCCAGCAGCTCCCAGGGGGCAAGAACTGAAGCTTTCTTT CASSSQGARTEAFF
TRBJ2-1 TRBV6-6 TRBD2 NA TGTGCCAGCAGTTACCTAGCGGGGGAAAATGAGCAGTTCTTC CASSYLAGENEQFF
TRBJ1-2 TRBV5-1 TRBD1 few TGCGCCAGCACCCGGACAGGGGTAGAGAATGGCTACACCTTC CASTRTGVENGYTF
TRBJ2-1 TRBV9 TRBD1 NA TGTGCCAGCAGCGTAGGGGACAGCTCCTACAATGAGCAGTTCTTC CASSVGDSSYNEQFF
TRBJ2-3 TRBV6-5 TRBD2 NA TGTGCCAGCAGTTCGCGGGGGGTCAGCACAGATACGCAGTATTTT CASSSRGVSTDTQYF
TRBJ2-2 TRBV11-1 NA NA TGTGCCAGCAGCTTGATGGGCGGTGCGGGCGGGGAGCTGTTTTTT CASSLMGGAGGELFF
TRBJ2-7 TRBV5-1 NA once TGCGCCAGCAGCTTGACAGAAGGTCCCTACGAGCAGTACTTC CASSLTEGPYEQYF
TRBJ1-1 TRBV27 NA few TGTGCCAGCAGTTTTCAAGGGGTAACTGAAGCTTTCTTT CASSFQGVTEAFF
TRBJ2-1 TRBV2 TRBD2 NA TGTGCCAGCAGTGGATATAGCGGGACCAATGAGCAGTTCTTC CASSGYSGTNEQFF
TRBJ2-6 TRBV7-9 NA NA TGTGCCAACTTGGGCAGACCCTCTGGGGCCAACGTCCTGACTTTC CANLGRPSGANVLTF
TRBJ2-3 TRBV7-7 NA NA TGTGCCAGCAGCCCCGCGGGGAGTAGCACAGATACGCAGTATTTT CASSPAGSSTDTQYF
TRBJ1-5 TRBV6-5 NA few TGTGCCATCCGGGAGGGTCCTTATAGCAATCAGCCCCAGCATTTT CAIREGPYSNQPQHF
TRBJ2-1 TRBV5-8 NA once TGTGCCAGCAGCTTTTCTTATGAGCAGTTCTTC CASSFSYEQFF
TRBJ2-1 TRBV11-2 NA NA TGTGCCAGCAGCCAGGGGACGGTATCCCTGGAGCAGTTCTTC CASSQGTVSLEQFF
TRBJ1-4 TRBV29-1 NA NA TGCAGCGTCAGGGGTCGAAATGAAAAACTGTTTTTT CSVRGRNEKLFF
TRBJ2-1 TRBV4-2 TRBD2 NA TGTGCCAGCAGCCAAGACCCGGGGGGCTCCTACAATGAGCAGTTCTTC CASSQDPGGSYNEQFF
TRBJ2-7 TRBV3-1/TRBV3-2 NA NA TGTGCCAGCAGCCAGACGGGCTCCTACGAGCAGTACTTC CASSQTGSYEQYF
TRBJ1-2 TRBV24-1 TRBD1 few TGTGCCACCAGTGCTACGGACAGGGGTGGGGGCTACACCTTC CATSATDRGGGYTF